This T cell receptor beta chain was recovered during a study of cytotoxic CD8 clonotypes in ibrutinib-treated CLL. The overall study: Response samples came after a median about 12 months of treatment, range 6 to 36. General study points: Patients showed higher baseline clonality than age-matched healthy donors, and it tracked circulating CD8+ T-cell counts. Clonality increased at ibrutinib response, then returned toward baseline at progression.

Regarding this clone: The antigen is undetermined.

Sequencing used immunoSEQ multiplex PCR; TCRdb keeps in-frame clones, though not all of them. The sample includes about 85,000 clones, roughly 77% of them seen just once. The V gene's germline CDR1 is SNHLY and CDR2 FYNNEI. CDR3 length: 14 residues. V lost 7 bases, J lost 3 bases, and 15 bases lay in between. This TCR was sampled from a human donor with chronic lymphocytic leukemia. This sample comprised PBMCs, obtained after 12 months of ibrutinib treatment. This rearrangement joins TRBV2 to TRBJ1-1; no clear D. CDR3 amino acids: CASIREVLHTEAFF. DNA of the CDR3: TGTGCCAGCATTAGGGAGGTTCTGCACACTGAAGCTTTCTTT.